This entry describes one T cell receptor beta chain. The antigen is unknown. The CDR3 spans 17 residues. Germline V gives CDR1 SQVTM, CDR2 ANQGSEA. V dropped 6 bases and J dropped 1; count of bases not matched to a gene: 13. TCRdb's table, derived via immunoSEQ multiplex PCR, lists solely in-frame clones and lacks some. The table has 90,000 or so clones, approximately 96% seen once. The data were taken from a study of cytomegalovirus exposure and HLA in healthy donors. General study findings and limits: TCR sequences were mostly rare, though some public TCRs occurred in many donors. The investigators catalogued 150 to 200 TCR beta chains as cytomegalovirus-associated.

Material for sequencing was PBMCs. This clonotype was obtained from a man aged 18 to 30 in good health and CMV-seronegative. The V and J genes are TRBV29-1 and TRBJ2-1, with 9 positions matching TRBD2. CDR3 DNA sequence: TGCAGCGTGGCCCGTCTAGCGGGAATCAGGTCCTACAATGAGCAGTTCTTC. Amino acids: CSVARLAGIRSYNEQFF.